These T cell receptor beta chains were read from a single sample in a study of shared clonotypes between healthy human individuals. Clones were read by immunoSEQ multiplex PCR, and TCRdb kept only the in-frame ones, dropping some. The data show 2 million to 3 million clones, around nine tenths seen once. The sample taken for sequencing was naive CD4+ T cells sorted from blood. The receptors derive from a man between 18 and 29 years old in good health. The CDR3 runs from the conserved cysteine through the conserved F or W. D genes are given only for firm matches. Not all rows give a size; the values are once, few, many and, for expanded clones, a class.

J	size	V	D	CDR3	DNA
TRBJ2-6	-	TRBV5-1	-	CASSRDRQAGANVLTF	TGCGCCAGCAGCCGAGACCGTCAGGCTGGGGCCAACGTCCTGACTTTC
TRBJ1-3	few	TRBV10-1	-	CASSIGQGNTIYF	TGCGCCAGCAGTATCGGACAGGGAAACACCATATATTTT
TRBJ1-5	-	TRBV28	-	CASTRGSVGNQPQHF	TGTGCCAGCACTCGGGGGTCAGTCGGCAATCAGCCCCAGCATTTT
TRBJ2-5	-	TRBV5-1	-	CASSLGYNQETQYF	TGCGCCAGCAGCTTGGGGTACAACCAAGAGACCCAGTACTTC
TRBJ2-7	-	TRBV11-1	TRBD2	CASSLLGGYEQYF	TGTGCCAGCAGCCTACTCGGGGGGTACGAGCAGTACTTC
TRBJ2-1	-	TRBV28	-	CASSLPYNEQFF	TGTGCCAGCAGTCTCCCCTACAATGAGCAGTTCTTC
TRBJ2-7	-	TRBV5-5	TRBD1	CASSHPRDRDSYEQYF	TGTGCCAGCAGCCATCCTCGGGACAGGGACTCCTACGAGCAGTACTTC
TRBJ1-2	-	TRBV25-1	-	CASSEGGLGYTF	TGTGCCAGCAGTGAAGGGGGATTGGGCTACACCTTC
TRBJ2-1	-	TRBV2	TRBD1	CASSRQGQILLRYNEQFF	TGTGCCAGCAGTAGACAGGGGCAAATTCTGTTACGCTACAATGAGCAGTTCTTC
TRBJ1-1	-	TRBV7-8	-	CASSFSDLNTEAFF	TGTGCCAGCAGCTTTTCCGACTTGAACACTGAAGCTTTCTTT
TRBJ2-2	-	TRBV18	-	CASFPSGPFTGELFF	TGTGCCAGTTTCCCGTCCGGGCCCTTTACCGGGGAGCTGTTTTTT
TRBJ1-1	-	TRBV7-9	-	CASSLGKNTEAFF	TGTGCCAGCAGCTTGGGCAAGAACACTGAAGCTTTCTTT
TRBJ1-2	-	TRBV19	-	CASSTTSLQSGGYTF	TGTGCCAGTAGTACAACGTCACTTCAGTCGGGGGGCTACACCTTC
TRBJ2-2	-	TRBV19	TRBD2	CASRMTSGGQLAGELFF	TGTGCCAGTAGGATGACTAGCGGGGGACAACTAGCCGGGGAGCTGTTTTTT
TRBJ2-7	-	TRBV5-1	TRBD2	CASSLLPSGSTKMAYEQYF	TGCGCCAGCAGCTTATTACCTAGCGGGAGCACAAAAATGGCCTACGAGCAGTACTTC